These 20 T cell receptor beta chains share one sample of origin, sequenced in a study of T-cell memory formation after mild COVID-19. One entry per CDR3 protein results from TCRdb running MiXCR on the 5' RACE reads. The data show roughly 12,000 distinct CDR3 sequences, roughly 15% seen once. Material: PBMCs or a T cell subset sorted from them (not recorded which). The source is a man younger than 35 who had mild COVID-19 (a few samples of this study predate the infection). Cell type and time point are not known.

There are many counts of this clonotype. Here the CDR3 reads CASSQVGGRGTDTQYF. The CDR3 nucleotides read TGTGCCAGCAGCCAAGTTGGGGGTAGAGGCACAGATACGCAGTATTTT. The chain couples TRBV4-2 to TRBJ2-3; the D call may be TRBD1 or TRBD2 (5 bases each). The CDR3 is 16 amino acids. Germline V lookup: CDR1 LGHNA, CDR2 YNFKEQ. V was shortened by 1 base and J by 1 base, with 12 bases between the two germline ends.

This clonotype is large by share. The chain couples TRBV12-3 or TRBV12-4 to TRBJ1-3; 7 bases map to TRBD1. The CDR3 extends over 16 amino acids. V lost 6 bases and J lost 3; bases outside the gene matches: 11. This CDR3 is CASRGFRQGGGNTIYF. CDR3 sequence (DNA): TGTGCCAGCAGGGGATTTAGACAGGGTGGTGGAAACACCATATATTTT.

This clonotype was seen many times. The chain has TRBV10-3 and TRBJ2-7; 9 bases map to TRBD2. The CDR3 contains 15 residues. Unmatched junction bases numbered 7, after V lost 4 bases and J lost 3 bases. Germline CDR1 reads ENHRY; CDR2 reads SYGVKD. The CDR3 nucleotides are TGTGCCATCAGTGGTGTAGATAGCGGGGGCTACGAGCAGTACGTC. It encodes CAISGVDSGGYEQYV.

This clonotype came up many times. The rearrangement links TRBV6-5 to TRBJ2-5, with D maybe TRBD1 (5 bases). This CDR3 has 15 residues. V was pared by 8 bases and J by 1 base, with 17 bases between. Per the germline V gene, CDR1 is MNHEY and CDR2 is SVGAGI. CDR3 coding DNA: TGTGCCAGCGCCCCCGTAGACAGTTCCCAAGAGACCCAGTACTTC. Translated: CASAPVDSSQETQYF.

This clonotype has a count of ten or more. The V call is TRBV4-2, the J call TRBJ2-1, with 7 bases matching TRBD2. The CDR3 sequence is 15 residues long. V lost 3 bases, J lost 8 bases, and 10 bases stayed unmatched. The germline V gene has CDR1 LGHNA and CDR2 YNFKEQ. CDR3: CASSQGGEYGDEQFF. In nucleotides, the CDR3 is TGTGCCAGCAGCCAGGGGGGGGAATATGGAGATGAGCAGTTCTTC.

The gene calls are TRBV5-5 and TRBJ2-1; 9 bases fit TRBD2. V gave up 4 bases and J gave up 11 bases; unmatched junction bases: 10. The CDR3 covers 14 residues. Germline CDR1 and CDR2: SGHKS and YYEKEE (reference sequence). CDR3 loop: CASSPGTSPPQQFF. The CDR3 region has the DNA TGTGCCAGCAGCCCCGGGACTAGCCCTCCGCAGCAGTTCTTC.

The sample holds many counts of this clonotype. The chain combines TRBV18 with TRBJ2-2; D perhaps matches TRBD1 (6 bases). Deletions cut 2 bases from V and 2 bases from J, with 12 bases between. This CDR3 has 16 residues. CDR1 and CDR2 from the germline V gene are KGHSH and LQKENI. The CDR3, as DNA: TGTGCCAGCTCACCAATCAGGGGTCAAAACACCGGGGAGCTGTTTTTT. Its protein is CASSPIRGQNTGELFF.

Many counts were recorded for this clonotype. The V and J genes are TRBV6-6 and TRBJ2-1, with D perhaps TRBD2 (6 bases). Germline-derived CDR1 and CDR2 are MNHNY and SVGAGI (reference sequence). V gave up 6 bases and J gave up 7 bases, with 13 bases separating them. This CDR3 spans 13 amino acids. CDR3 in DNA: TGTGCCAGCAGCTTTACTAGCAGGAATGAGCAGTTCTTC. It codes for CASSFTSRNEQFF.

CDR3 sequence reads: CASSPPGGTPQYF. CDR3 coding DNA: TGTGCCAGCAGCCCACCTGGGGGGACGCCCCAGTACTTC. The J gene is TRBJ2-5, the V gene TRBV11-2; D is possibly TRBD2 (6 bases). The CDR3 totals 13 residues. The V gene's germline CDR1 is SGHAT and CDR2 FQNNGV. V lost 5 bases and J lost 9, with 16 bases in between.

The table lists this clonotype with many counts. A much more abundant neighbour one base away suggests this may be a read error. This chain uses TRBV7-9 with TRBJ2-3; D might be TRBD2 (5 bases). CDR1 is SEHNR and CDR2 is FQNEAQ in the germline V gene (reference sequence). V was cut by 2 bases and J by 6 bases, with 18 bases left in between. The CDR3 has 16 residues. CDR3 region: CASSLPHVPPGDTQYF. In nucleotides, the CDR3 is TGTGCCAGCAGCTTACCCCACGTCCCCCCGGGGGATACGCAGTATTTT.

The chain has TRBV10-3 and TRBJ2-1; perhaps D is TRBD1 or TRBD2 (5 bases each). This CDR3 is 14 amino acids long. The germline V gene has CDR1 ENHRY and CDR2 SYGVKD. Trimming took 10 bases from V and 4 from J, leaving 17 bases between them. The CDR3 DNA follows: TGTGCCACCCAGAGCAGGGACCCATACAATGAGCAGTTCTTC. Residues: CATQSRDPYNEQFF.

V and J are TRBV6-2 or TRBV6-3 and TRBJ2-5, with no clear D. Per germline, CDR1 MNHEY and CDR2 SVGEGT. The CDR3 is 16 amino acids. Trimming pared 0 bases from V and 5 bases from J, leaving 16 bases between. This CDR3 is CASSYSFGRLRETQYF. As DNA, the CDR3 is TGTGCCAGCAGTTACTCGTTTGGACGGCTCCGGGAGACCCAGTACTTC.

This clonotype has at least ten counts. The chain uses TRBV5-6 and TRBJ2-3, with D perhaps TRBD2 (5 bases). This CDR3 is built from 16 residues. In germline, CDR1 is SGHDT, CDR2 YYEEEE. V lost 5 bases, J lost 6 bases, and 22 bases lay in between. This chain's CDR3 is CASRQGLVSAPDTQYF. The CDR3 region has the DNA TGTGCCAGCAGGCAAGGACTCGTTAGTGCCCCCGATACGCAGTATTTT.

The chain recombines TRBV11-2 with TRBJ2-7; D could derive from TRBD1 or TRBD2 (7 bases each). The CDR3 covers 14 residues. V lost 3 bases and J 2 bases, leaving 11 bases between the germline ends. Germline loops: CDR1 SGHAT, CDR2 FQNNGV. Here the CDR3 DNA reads TGTGCCAGCAGCTTGGGAGGGGGCCCCTACGAGCAGTACGTC. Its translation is CASSLGGGPYEQYV.

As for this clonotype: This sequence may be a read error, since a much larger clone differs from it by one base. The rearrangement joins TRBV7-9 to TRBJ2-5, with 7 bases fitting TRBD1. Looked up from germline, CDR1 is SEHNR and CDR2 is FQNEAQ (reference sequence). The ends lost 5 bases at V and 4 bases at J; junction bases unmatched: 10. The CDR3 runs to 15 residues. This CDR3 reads CASSVGQAQGETQYF. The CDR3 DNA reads TGTGCCAGCAGCGTAGGACAGGCCCAAGGAGAGACCCAGTACTTC. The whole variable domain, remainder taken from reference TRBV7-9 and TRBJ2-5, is DTGVSQNPRHKITKRGQNVTFRCDPISEHNRLYWYRQTLGQGPEFLTYFQNEAQLEKSRLLSDRFSAERPKGSFSTLEIQRTEQGDSAMYLCASSVGQAQGETQYFGPGTRLLVL.

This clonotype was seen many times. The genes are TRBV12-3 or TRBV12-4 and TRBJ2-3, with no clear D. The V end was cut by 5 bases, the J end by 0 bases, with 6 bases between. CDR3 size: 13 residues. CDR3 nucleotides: TGTGCCAGCAGTCTAGGGAGCACAGATACGCAGTATTTT. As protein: CASSLGSTDTQYF.

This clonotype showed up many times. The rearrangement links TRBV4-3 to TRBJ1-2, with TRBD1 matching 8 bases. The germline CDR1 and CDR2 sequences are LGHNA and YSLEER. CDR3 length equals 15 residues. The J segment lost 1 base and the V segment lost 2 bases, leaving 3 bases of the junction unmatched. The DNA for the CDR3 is TGCGCCAGCAGCCAAAAGACAGGGGATAACTATGGCTACACCTTC. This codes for CASSQKTGDNYGYTF.

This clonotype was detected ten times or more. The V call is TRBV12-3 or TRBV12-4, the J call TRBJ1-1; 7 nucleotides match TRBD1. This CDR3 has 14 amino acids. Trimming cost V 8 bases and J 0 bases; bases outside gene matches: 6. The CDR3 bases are TGTGCCAGCTCGAGGGGGCTCGTGAACACTGAAGCTTTCTTT. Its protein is CASSRGLVNTEAFF.

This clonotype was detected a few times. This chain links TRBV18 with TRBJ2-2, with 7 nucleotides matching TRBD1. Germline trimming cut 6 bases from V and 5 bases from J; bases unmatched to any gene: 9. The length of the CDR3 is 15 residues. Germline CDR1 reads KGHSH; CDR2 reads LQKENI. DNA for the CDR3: TGTGCCAGCTCTCCTAGACAGGGCACGACCGGGGAGCTGTTTTTT. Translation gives CASSPRQGTTGELFF.

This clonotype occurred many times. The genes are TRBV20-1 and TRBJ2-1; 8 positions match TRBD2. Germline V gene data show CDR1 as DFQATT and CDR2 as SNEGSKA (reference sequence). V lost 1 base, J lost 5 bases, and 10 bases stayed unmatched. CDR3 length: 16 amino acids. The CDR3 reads CSARVQLAGSHNEQFF. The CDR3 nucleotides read TGCAGTGCTAGAGTTCAGCTAGCGGGTTCCCACAATGAGCAGTTCTTC.